The TCR beta chain under discussion was sequenced for a study of glioma-infiltrating T cells after dendritic cell vaccination. Germline values: CDR1 SGDLS, CDR2 YYNGEE. The CDR3 contains 14 residues. Deletions cut 2 bases from V and 2 bases from J, with 11 bases between. The repertoire was sequenced with immunoSEQ multiplex PCR; TCRdb's copy has only in-frame clones and lacks some. Of roughly 83,000 clones listed, approximately 90% are singletons. Material: blood, obtained before dendritic cell vaccination. This sequence was found in a human donor with glioblastoma. J is TRBJ2-7 and V is TRBV9; D is possibly TRBD2 (6 bases). The CDR3 is CASSVGRSPYEQYF. The CDR3 DNA sequence: TGTGCCAGCAGCGTCGGGAGAAGTCCCTACGAGCAGTACTTC.